This T cell receptor (beta chain) stems from a study of graft-versus-host responses after intestinal transplantation. Study-wide context: All recipients got anti-thymocyte globulin induction, then tacrolimus and steroids for approximately three years. Study findings and constraints: An association linked early post-transplant HvG declines with peak circulating GvH clone levels. High graft-versus-host to host-versus-graft T cell clonal ratios marked allografts of patients with graft-donor macrochimerism.

Repertoires were generated with immunoSEQ multiplex PCR, while TCRdb's copy carries only in-frame clones and drops some. The sample contains about 88,000 clones, about nine tenths of which appear only once. Concerning this clone: The antigen remains undetermined.

This CDR3 region has 15 residues. V lost 5 bases, J lost 1 base, and 14 bases lay in between. Germline lookup yields CDR1 SGHTA and CDR2 FQGTGA. This specimen was unstimulated CD4+ T cells sorted from spleen or lymph node cells, taken before intestinal transplant. This sequence was found in a human donor who received an intestinal transplant. The gene calls are TRBV7-3 and TRBJ1-1, with D perhaps TRBD1 (5 bases). CDR3 DNA sequence: TGTGCCAGCAGCCCGAGTGGGGCTACGAACACTGAAGCTTTCTTT. As protein: CASSPSGATNTEAFF.